Here is one T cell receptor beta chain with its context. What it binds is unknown. The CDR3 contains 16 residues. Germline V gives CDR1 LNHNV, CDR2 YYDKDF (reference sequence). Trimming removed 0 bases from V and 5 bases from J; junction bases left unmatched: 8. The data were taken from a study of shared clonotypes between healthy human individuals. Study information: Researchers assigned three CD4 naive, three CD4 memory, two CD8 naive and one CD8 memory plate to each donor.

The donors were adults (healthy and HIV-negative) with no recent acute infections or vaccinations. Study-wide results and caveats: The sharing of roughly 5% of naive CD4 clonotypes was seen across a handful of donors.

Clones were sequenced by immunoSEQ multiplex PCR, and TCRdb holds only the in-frame ones, with some missing. In the table there are a few hundred thousand clones, approximately 97% of which are singletons. The chain links TRBV15 to TRBJ2-7, with 9 bases aligning to TRBD2. The source of this sequence is a woman aged 25 to 39 in good health. The material sequenced was naive CD4+ T cells sorted from blood. Subset: CD45RA+ positively selected. CDR3 loop: CATSRDMAGGTHEQYF. CDR3 nucleotide sequence: TGTGCCACCAGCAGAGACATGGCGGGAGGGACCCACGAGCAGTACTTC.